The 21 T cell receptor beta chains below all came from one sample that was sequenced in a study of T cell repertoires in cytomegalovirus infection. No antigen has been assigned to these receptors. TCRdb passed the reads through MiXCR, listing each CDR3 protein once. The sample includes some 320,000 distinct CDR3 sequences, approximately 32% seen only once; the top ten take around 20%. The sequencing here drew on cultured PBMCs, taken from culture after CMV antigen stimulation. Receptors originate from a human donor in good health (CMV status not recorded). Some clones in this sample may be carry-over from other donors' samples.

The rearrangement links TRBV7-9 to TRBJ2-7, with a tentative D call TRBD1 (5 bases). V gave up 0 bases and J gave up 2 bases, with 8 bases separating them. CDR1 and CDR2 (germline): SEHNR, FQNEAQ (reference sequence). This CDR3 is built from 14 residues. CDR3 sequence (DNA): TGTGCCAGCAGCTTAGCCCAGGGCACCTACGAGCAGTACTTC. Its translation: CASSLAQGTYEQYF.

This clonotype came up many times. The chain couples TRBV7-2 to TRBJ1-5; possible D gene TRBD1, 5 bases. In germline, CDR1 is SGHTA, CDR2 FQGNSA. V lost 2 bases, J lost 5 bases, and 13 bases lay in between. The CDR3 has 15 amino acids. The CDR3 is CASSLTGVGDQPQHF. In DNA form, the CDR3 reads TGTGCCAGCAGCTTAACGGGGGTAGGTGATCAGCCCCAGCATTTT.

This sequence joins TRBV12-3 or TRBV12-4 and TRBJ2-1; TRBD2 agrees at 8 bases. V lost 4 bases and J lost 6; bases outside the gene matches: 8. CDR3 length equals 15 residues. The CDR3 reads CASSSPGTSRNEQFF. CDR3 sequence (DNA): TGTGCCAGCAGTTCCCCCGGGACTAGTCGCAATGAGCAGTTCTTC.

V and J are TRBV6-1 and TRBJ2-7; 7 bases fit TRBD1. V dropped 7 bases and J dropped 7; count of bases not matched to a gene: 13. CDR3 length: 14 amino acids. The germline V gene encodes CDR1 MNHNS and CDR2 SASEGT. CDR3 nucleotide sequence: TGTGCCAGCACCCAAGGGTGGGACAGCCTAGAGCAGTACTTC. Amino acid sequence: CASTQGWDSLEQYF.

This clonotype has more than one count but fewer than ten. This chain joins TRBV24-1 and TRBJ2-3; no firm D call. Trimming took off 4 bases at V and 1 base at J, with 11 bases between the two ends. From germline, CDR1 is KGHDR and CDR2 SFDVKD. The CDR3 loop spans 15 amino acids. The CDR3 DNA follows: TGTGCCACCAGTGACCCGGCGGCCGGCACAGATACGCAGTATTTT. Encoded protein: CATSDPAAGTDTQYF.

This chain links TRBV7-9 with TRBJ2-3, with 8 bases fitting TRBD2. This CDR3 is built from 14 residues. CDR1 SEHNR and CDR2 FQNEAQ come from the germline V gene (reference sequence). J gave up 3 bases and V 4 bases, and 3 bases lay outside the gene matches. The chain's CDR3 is CASSSSGFTDTQYF. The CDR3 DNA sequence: TGTGCCAGCAGCTCTAGCGGGTTTACAGATACGCAGTATTTT.

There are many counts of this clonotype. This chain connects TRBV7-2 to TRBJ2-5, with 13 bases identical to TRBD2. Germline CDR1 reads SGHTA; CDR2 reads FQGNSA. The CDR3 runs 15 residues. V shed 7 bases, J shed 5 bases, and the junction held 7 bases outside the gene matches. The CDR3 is CASTTLTSGGETQYF. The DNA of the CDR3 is TGTGCCAGCACCACCTTGACTAGCGGGGGGGAGACCCAGTACTTC.

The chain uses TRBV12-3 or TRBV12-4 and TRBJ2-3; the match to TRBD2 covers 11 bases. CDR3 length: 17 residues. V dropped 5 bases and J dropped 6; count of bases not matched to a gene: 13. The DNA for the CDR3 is TGTGCCAGCAGTCACCGTGGGCTAGCGGGGGGTAGGGATACGCAGTATTTT. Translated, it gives CASSHRGLAGGRDTQYF.

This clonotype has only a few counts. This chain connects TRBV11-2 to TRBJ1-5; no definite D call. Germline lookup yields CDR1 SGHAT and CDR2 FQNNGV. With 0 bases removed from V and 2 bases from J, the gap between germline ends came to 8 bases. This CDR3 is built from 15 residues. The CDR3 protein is CASSLDLSRNQPQHF. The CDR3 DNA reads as TGTGCCAGCAGCTTAGATCTCAGCCGCAATCAGCCCCAGCATTTT.

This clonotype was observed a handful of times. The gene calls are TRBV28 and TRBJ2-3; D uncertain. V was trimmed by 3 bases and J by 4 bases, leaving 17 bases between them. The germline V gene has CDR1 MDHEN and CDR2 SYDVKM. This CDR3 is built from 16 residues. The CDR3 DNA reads TGTGCCAGCAGTTTGGGCCGATACCGACGGGCAGATACGCAGTATTTT. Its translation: CASSLGRYRRADTQYF.

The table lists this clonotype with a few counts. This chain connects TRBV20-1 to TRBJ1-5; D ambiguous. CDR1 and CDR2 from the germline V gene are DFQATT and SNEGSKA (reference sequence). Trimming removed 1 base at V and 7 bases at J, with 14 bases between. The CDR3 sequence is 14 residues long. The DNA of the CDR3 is TGCAGTGCTAGAGGTCCGCTGGGTACGCAGCCCCAGCATTTT. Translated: CSARGPLGTQPQHF.

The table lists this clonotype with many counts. For the CDR3, the DNA is TGTGCCAGCAGCTTTTCGGGGCTGAGCTCCTATAATTCACCCCTCCACTTT. Translation: CASSFSGLSSYNSPLHF. The V call is TRBV7-2, the J call TRBJ1-6; tentative D call: TRBD1 (5 bases). Germline CDR1 reads SGHTA; CDR2 reads FQGNSA. V was pared by 3 bases and J by 0 bases, with 12 bases between. This CDR3 has 17 amino acids.

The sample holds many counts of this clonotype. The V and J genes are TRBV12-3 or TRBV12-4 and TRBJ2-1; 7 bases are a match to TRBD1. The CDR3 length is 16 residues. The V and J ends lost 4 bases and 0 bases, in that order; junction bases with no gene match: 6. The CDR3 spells CASSWTGWGSYNEQFF. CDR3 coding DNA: TGTGCCAGCAGTTGGACAGGATGGGGCTCCTACAATGAGCAGTTCTTC.

CDR3 sequence reads: CASSDRDGYNQPQHF. In DNA form, the CDR3 reads TGTGCCAGCAGTGACCGGGACGGATACAATCAGCCCCAGCATTTT. The gene calls are TRBV2 and TRBJ1-5; TRBD1 is a possible D gene (5 bases). The CDR3 has 15 amino acids. CDR1 SNHLY and CDR2 FYNNEI come from the germline V gene. The ends were cut back, 3 bases at V and 3 bases at J, with 12 bases in the middle.

The CDR3 DNA sequence: TGTGCCAGCAGTTACTCGAAAATTGGTGAGACTGAAGCTTTCTTT. It translates to CASSYSKIGETEAFF. This chain joins TRBV6-7 and TRBJ1-1; D gene unclear. TRBV6-7 has ORF status, its function being uncertain. There are 15 residues in the CDR3. Trimming cost V 0 bases and J 5 bases, with 13 bases left between them.

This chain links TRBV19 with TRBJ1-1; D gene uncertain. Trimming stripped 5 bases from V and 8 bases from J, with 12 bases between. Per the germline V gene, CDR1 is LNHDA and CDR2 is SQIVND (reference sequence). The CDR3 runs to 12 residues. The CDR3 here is CASSRQDGEAFF. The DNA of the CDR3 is TGTGCCAGTAGTCGGCAGGATGGCGAAGCTTTCTTT.

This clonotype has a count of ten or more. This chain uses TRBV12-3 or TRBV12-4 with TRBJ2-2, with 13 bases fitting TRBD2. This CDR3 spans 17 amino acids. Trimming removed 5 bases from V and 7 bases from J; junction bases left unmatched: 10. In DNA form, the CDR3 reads TGTGCCAGCAGTATTCGGACTAGCGGGAGTATTGACGGGGAGCTGTTTTTT. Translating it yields CASSIRTSGSIDGELFF.

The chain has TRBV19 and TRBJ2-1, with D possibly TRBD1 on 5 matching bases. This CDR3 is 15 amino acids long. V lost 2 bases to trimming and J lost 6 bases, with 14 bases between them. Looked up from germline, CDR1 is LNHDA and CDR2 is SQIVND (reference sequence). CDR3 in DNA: TGTGCCAGTAGTATATGGCAGGGTAACGTCAATGAGCAGTTCTTC. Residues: CASSIWQGNVNEQFF.

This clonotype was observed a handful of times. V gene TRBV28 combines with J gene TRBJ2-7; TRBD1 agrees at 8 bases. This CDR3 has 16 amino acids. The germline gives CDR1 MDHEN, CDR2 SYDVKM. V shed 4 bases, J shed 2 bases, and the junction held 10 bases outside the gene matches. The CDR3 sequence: CASSSPARQGTYEQYF. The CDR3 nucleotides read TGTGCCAGCAGTTCTCCCGCCCGACAGGGGACCTACGAGCAGTACTTC.

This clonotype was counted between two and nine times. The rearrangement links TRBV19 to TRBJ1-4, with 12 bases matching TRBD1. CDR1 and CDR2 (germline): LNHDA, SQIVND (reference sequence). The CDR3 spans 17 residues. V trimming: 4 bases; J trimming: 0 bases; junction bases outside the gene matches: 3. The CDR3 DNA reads TGTGCCAGTAGTACGGGACAGGGGGCTCCAACTAATGAAAAACTGTTTTTT. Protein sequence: CASSTGQGAPTNEKLFF.

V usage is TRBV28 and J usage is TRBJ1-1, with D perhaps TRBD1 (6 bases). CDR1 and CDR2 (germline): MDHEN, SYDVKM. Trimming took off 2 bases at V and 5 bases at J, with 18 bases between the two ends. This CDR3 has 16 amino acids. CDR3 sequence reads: CASSLIGGGGKTEAFF. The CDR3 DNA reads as TGTGCCAGCAGTTTAATTGGGGGGGGCGGAAAGACTGAAGCTTTCTTT.